The rows below give T cell receptor beta chains drawn from one sample of a study of T-cell memory formation after mild COVID-19. TCRdb reanalysed the 5' RACE reads using MiXCR and keeps one entry per CDR3 protein. Among some 320,000 distinct CDR3 sequences, approximately 16% were seen once, and the ten largest hold around 24%. Sequenced sample: PBMCs or a T cell subset sorted from them (not recorded which). These receptors were taken from a young man who had mild COVID-19 (a few samples of this study predate the infection). Cell type and time point are not known. CDR3s leave out the opening cysteine and the closing phenylalanine or tryptophan. Each record gives: V gene, clone size, J gene, CDR3 protein. Clone size appears in some rows only: once, few, many, or a class for an expanded clone.

>TRBV4-1|few|TRBJ2-5
ASSHRVAGTLQETQY
>TRBV6-2/TRBV6-3|few|TRBJ1-1
ASSFGTSTEAF
>TRBV24-1|NA|TRBJ2-1
ATSDLRGQGKDNEQF
>TRBV15|few|TRBJ1-2
ATSTGTAATPNYGYT
>TRBV6-1|many|TRBJ2-2
ASRGRDSALEELF
>TRBV11-2|NA|TRBJ1-2
ASSWGGDGYT
>TRBV28|few|TRBJ2-3
ASSGAQGLRDTQY
>TRBV4-3|few|TRBJ2-2
ASSQEGREAANTGELF
>TRBV12-3/TRBV12-4|NA|TRBJ1-1
ASEGGDPEAF
>TRBV7-6|NA|TRBJ1-1
ASSSSVQLNTEAF
>TRBV20-1|many|TRBJ2-5
SAWNSGGVQETQY
>TRBV24-1|NA|TRBJ2-2
ATGMENTGELF
>TRBV19|many|TRBJ2-7
ASSILKGAGVAYEQY
>TRBV4-2|many|TRBJ1-3
ASSPGGNTIY
>TRBV4-3|many|TRBJ2-1
ASSQDPGGYNEQF
>TRBV20-1|NA|TRBJ1-2
SARGQGSYGYT
>TRBV7-3|few|TRBJ1-6
ISEIVSGSPLH
>TRBV9|few|TRBJ1-3
ASSVGDLGQISGNTIY
>TRBV5-1|few|TRBJ2-2
ASSLVDGGGLNTGELF
>TRBV24-1|NA|TRBJ1-5
ATSDSRRGSNQPQH
>TRBV11-2|many|TRBJ1-1
ASSSTERTEAF
>TRBV9|few|TRBJ1-1
ASSVVGGPRGAF
>TRBV10-3|NA|TRBJ1-5
AISGQVEGPQH
>TRBV20-1|many|TRBJ2-5
SASLAGETQY
>TRBV6-6|NA|TRBJ2-3
ASSSGRDNSVTQY
>TRBV4-3|NA|TRBJ2-5
ASSQDLGVAETQY
>TRBV21-1|NA|TRBJ2-3
ASSRSSTDTQY
>TRBV20-1|few|TRBJ1-2
SARVPGGYT
>TRBV5-1|few|TRBJ2-5
ASSSQHQQETQY
>TRBV6-2/TRBV6-3|NA|TRBJ1-1
ASSPHRQGPHSTEAF
>TRBV9|few|TRBJ1-5
ASSVARTGGGLSNQPQH